This TCR beta chain was sequenced in a study of cytomegalovirus exposure and HLA in healthy donors. This PCR relied on a set of 60 Vbeta primers and 13 Jbeta primers. The method was immunoSEQ multiplex PCR; TCRdb's version includes in-frame clones alone and lacks a portion of them. Of about 120,000 clones listed, more than 60% are singletons. The CDR3 runs 15 residues. The ends lost 4 bases at V and 5 bases at J; junction bases unmatched: 9. The V gene's germline CDR1 is SGHRS and CDR2 YFSETQ. The receptor was derived from a woman between 40 and 50 years old in good health and CMV-seronegative. The material sequenced was PBMCs. The J gene is TRBJ2-5, the V gene TRBV5-1, with TRBD1 matching over 9 bases. The CDR3 loop reads CASSQGQGSLETQYF. In DNA form, the CDR3 reads TGCGCCAGCAGCCAGGGACAGGGCAGCCTGGAGACCCAGTACTTC. The full variable domain, with the rest looked up from reference TRBV5-1 and TRBJ2-5, is KAGVTQTPRYLIKTRGQQVTLSCSPISGHRSVSWYQQTPGQGLQFLFEYFSETQRNKGNFPGRFSGRQFSNSRSEMNVSTLELGDSALYLCASSQGQGSLETQYFGPGTRLLVL.